Following are 32 T cell receptor beta chains from one sample sequenced in a study of shared clonotypes between healthy human individuals. Produced via immunoSEQ multiplex PCR; TCRdb's table is partial and in-frame only. The repertoire holds around 200,000 clones, with 66% as singletons. The sequenced sample consisted of memory CD4+ T cells sorted from blood. Subset described: CD45RA-negative fraction. These receptors were collected from a man younger than 40 in good health.

This clone was detected once. V is TRBV6-1 and J is TRBJ1-5; no firm D call. The length of the CDR3 is 14 residues. Trimming took 8 bases from V and 0 from J, leaving 11 bases between them. Germline loops: CDR1 MNHNS, CDR2 SASEGT. This CDR3 is CASAGEYSNQPQHF. The CDR3 nucleotides read TGTGCCAGCGCAGGCGAGTATAGCAATCAGCCCCAGCATTTT.

The chain employs TRBV6-5 and TRBJ2-7, with D perhaps matching TRBD1 (5 bases). CDR1 MNHEY and CDR2 SVGAGI come from the germline V gene. Trimming left V 6 bases short and J 6 bases short, with 12 bases between. The CDR3 length is 12 residues. CDR3 loop: CASSPVGLEQYF. CDR3 DNA sequence: TGTGCCAGCAGCCCCGTGGGGCTCGAGCAGTACTTC.

A few counts support this clone. The chain uses TRBV7-3 and TRBJ2-3; no reliable D call. The CDR3 sequence is 13 residues long. Deletions cut 1 base from V and 6 bases from J, with 8 bases between. Germline lookup yields CDR1 SGHTA and CDR2 FQGTGA. CDR3 DNA sequence: TGTGCCAGCAGCTTAAACCCAAGGGATACGCAGTATTTT. Translated, it gives CASSLNPRDTQYF.

This clone was seen more than once but under ten times. The chain combines TRBV18 with TRBJ2-4; the match to TRBD2 covers 11 bases. Germline CDR1 and CDR2: KGHSH and LQKENI. The CDR3 has 18 residues. Germline trimming cut 3 bases from V and 1 base from J; bases unmatched to any gene: 8. CDR3 in amino acids: CASSPLAGGGTAKNIQYF. As DNA, the CDR3 is TGTGCCAGCTCACCGCTAGCGGGAGGCGGAACGGCCAAAAACATTCAGTACTTC.

The chain is built from TRBV11-2 and TRBJ2-5; D is ambiguous. This CDR3 is built from 12 residues. The germline V gene has CDR1 SGHAT and CDR2 FQNNGV. The V and J ends lost 5 bases and 2 bases respectively, with 6 bases between them. The CDR3 DNA reads TGTGCCAGCAGCCCACTTCAAGAGACCCAGTACTTC. The encoded protein is CASSPLQETQYF. The full variable domain, with the rest looked up from reference TRBV11-2 and TRBJ2-5, is EAGVAQSPRYKIIEKRQSVAFWCNPISGHATLYWYQQILGQGPKLLIQFQNNGVVDDSQLPKDRFSAERLKGVDSTLKIQPAKLEDSAVYLCASSPLQETQYFGPGTRLLVL.

As to this clone: One junction end disagrees with the germline gene, perhaps due to a read error. The V and J genes are TRBV7-7 and TRBJ2-2; no firm D call. CDR3 length equals 15 residues. CDR1 and CDR2 from the germline V gene are SSHAT and FNYEAQ (reference sequence). CDR3 sequence: CASSRGLGPTGELFF. The CDR3 DNA is TGTGCTAGCAGCCGAGGCCTGGGCCCCACCGGGGAGCTGTTTTTT.

With regard to this clone: Other DNA sequences in the same sample also yield this CDR3. This rearrangement joins TRBV27 to TRBJ2-7; TRBD2 matches at 10 bases. V was pared by 5 bases and J by 0 bases, with 1 base of the junction left unmatched. The CDR3 has 14 residues. CDR1 is MNHEY, CDR2 SMNVEV, per germline (reference sequence). DNA for the CDR3: TGTGCCAGCAGTAGACTAGCGGGCTCCTACGAGCAGTACTTC. Protein sequence: CASSRLAGSYEQYF.

About this clone itself: In the same sample, other DNA sequences code for this CDR3. This chain joins TRBV5-1 and TRBJ2-5, with a weak D call TRBD2 (6 bases). The CDR3 is 14 residues long. Trimming took 0 bases from V and 4 from J, leaving 10 bases between them. Per the germline V gene, CDR1 is SGHRS and CDR2 is YFSETQ. The DNA of the CDR3 is TGCGCCAGCAGCTTGGCCTCGGGAGTAGAGACCCAGTACTTC. Protein: CASSLASGVETQYF.

V and J are TRBV13 and TRBJ2-7; the D gene is possibly TRBD2 (6 bases). Germline V CDR1 and CDR2: PRHDT, FYEKMQ (reference sequence). Trimming left V 5 bases short and J 2 bases short, with 16 bases between. The CDR3 loop spans 15 amino acids. CDR3 sequence reads: CASSVSGLIPYEQYF. The CDR3 coding sequence is TGTGCCAGCAGCGTATCGGGACTCATCCCCTACGAGCAGTACTTC.

The rearrangement links TRBV6-6 to TRBJ2-3, with 12 bases identical to TRBD1. Germline V gene sequence: CDR1 MNHNY, CDR2 SVGAGI (reference sequence). This CDR3 region has 15 residues. J was trimmed by 3 bases and V by 5 bases; bases with no gene match: 3. Written as DNA, the CDR3 is TGTGCCAGCAGTCGGGACAGGGGGCAAACAGATACGCAGTATTTT. Translating it yields CASSRDRGQTDTQYF.

The chain combines TRBV18 with TRBJ1-2; no reliable D call. Trimming removed 6 bases from V and 7 bases from J, with 18 bases in between. Germline CDR1 is KGHSH and CDR2 is LQKENI. There are 14 residues in the CDR3. CDR3 in DNA: TGTGCCAGCTCCCCTGTAGCTAGACCGAGTGGCTACACCTTC. Translating it yields CASSPVARPSGYTF.

The chain has TRBV9 and TRBJ1-4, with D possibly matching TRBD1 (6 bases). The V gene's germline CDR1 is SGDLS and CDR2 YYNGEE. Trimming left V 0 bases short and J 0 bases short, with 12 bases between. This CDR3 has 17 residues. The chain's CDR3 is CASSVGQVGATNEKLFF. The DNA of the CDR3 is TGTGCCAGCAGCGTAGGACAGGTTGGAGCAACTAATGAAAAACTGTTTTTT.

The genes are TRBV6-4 and TRBJ2-1, with 9 bases lining up with TRBD2. This CDR3 has 15 residues. Germline V gene data show CDR1 as MRHNA and CDR2 as SNTAGT. V lost 4 bases, J lost 2 bases, and 3 bases stayed unmatched. CDR3 region: CASSAAGGAYNEQFF. CDR3 bases: TGTGCCAGCAGTGCGGCGGGAGGGGCCTACAATGAGCAGTTCTTC.

The rearrangement joins TRBV14 to TRBJ2-7; 9 bases agree with TRBD2. CDR3 size: 15 residues. V trimming: 4 bases; J trimming: 6 bases; junction bases outside the gene matches: 10. Germline V gives CDR1 SGHDN, CDR2 FVKESK. CDR3 nucleotide sequence: TGTGCCAGCAGCCCCCATGCGGGAGGGAAATTCGAGCAGTACTTC. Translation: CASSPHAGGKFEQYF.

The chain is built from TRBV5-1 and TRBJ1-5, with D possibly matching TRBD1 (5 bases). The CDR3 sequence is 14 residues long. V was pared by 0 bases and J by 4 bases, with 8 bases between. In germline, CDR1 is SGHRS, CDR2 YFSETQ. The chain's CDR3 is CASSLEGINQPQHF. The CDR3 bases are TGCGCCAGCAGCTTGGAGGGGATAAATCAGCCCCAGCATTTT.

The chain joins TRBV7-9 to TRBJ2-7; D is possibly TRBD2 (7 bases). The CDR3 contains 15 residues. V gave up 2 bases and J gave up 2 bases, with 13 bases separating them. Germline V gives CDR1 SEHNR, CDR2 FQNEAQ (reference sequence). CDR3 protein: CASSLLVGGAYEQYF. In nucleotides, the CDR3 is TGTGCCAGCAGCTTATTAGTAGGGGGGGCCTACGAGCAGTACTTC.

J is TRBJ2-5 and V is TRBV6-5, with D maybe TRBD2 (6 bases). V was cut by 2 bases and J by 7 bases, with 14 bases left in between. The germline V gene encodes CDR1 MNHEY and CDR2 SVGAGI. The CDR3 runs to 14 residues. For the CDR3, the DNA is TGTGCCAGCAGTTACGGAGGGGATGGCGGGACCCAGTACTTC. This codes for CASSYGGDGGTQYF.

The V call is TRBV6-6, the J call TRBJ2-2, with D perhaps TRBD2 (5 bases). The CDR3 contains 15 residues. Germline V gives CDR1 MNHNY, CDR2 SVGAGI (reference sequence). V lost 6 bases and J lost 9, with 20 bases in between. The CDR3 reads CASSPGAAVGWELFF. DNA of the CDR3: TGTGCCAGCAGCCCCGGAGCAGCGGTAGGGTGGGAGCTGTTTTTT.

The chain recombines TRBV27 with TRBJ2-6, with D possibly matching TRBD1 (7 bases). The CDR3 has 17 amino acids. The V end lost 6 bases, the J end lost 1 base, and 16 bases lay between the germline ends. The germline CDR1 and CDR2 sequences are MNHEY and SMNVEV (reference sequence). CDR3 sequence reads: CASRRDSLLSGANVLTF. The CDR3, as DNA: TGTGCCAGCAGGCGGGACAGCTTACTTTCTGGGGCCAACGTCCTGACTTTC.

The V and J genes are TRBV5-6 and TRBJ1-1; D gene uncertain. Deletions cut 6 bases from V and 12 bases from J, with 9 bases between. The length of the CDR3 is 9 residues. Per germline, CDR1 SGHDT and CDR2 YYEEEE. This CDR3 reads CASTGGSFF. CDR3 coding DNA: TGTGCCAGCACTGGCGGTTCTTTCTTT.

The rearrangement uses TRBV5-1 and TRBJ2-2, with 9 bases that match TRBD2. J lost 7 bases, V lost 2 bases, and 6 bases had no gene match. The germline V gene has CDR1 SGHRS and CDR2 YFSETQ. The CDR3 extends over 15 amino acids. The CDR3 sequence is CASSFVAGEHGELFF. In nucleotides, the CDR3 is TGCGCCAGCAGCTTTGTAGCGGGAGAGCACGGGGAGCTGTTTTTT.

The chain combines TRBV11-2 with TRBJ2-7; 8 nucleotides match TRBD2. V was pared by 7 bases and J by 4 bases, with 12 bases of the junction left unmatched. The CDR3 spans 15 residues. The germline V gene encodes CDR1 SGHAT and CDR2 FQNNGV. In DNA, the CDR3 is TGTGCCAGCACCCGGCCCGGGGGGGGGACTTACGAGCAGTACTTC. Translation: CASTRPGGGTYEQYF.

The V call is TRBV27, the J call TRBJ2-6; D is unclear. Germline V gene sequence: CDR1 MNHEY, CDR2 SMNVEV (reference sequence). This CDR3 has 15 residues. V shed 5 bases and J shed 0 bases, with 8 bases lying between them. The CDR3 here is CASSPSDSGANVLTF. DNA for the CDR3: TGTGCCAGCAGTCCTTCAGACTCTGGGGCCAACGTCCTGACTTTC.

The V call is TRBV2, the J call TRBJ2-3; 8 nucleotides line up with TRBD2. The CDR3 sequence is 15 residues long. With V trimmed by 6 bases and J by 4 bases, 9 bases remained unmatched. Germline V gives CDR1 SNHLY, CDR2 FYNNEI. The DNA of the CDR3 is TGTGCCAGCAGCCAAAGCGGGAGCGGTGCAGATACGCAGTATTTT. It codes for CASSQSGSGADTQYF.

The chain uses TRBV2 and TRBJ2-7, with D uncertain. CDR3 length: 12 amino acids. Trimming removed 3 bases from V and 9 bases from J, with 12 bases in between. The V gene's germline CDR1 is SNHLY and CDR2 FYNNEI. The CDR3 loop is CASSEANSRQYF. CDR3 bases: TGTGCCAGCAGTGAGGCTAACTCTAGGCAGTACTTC.

This clone showed up just once. The chain employs TRBV2 and TRBJ1-2, with D uncertain. The CDR3 extends over 12 amino acids. V dropped 3 bases and J dropped 6 bases, with 8 bases sitting between them. Germline CDR1 is SNHLY and CDR2 is FYNNEI. In DNA, the CDR3 is TGTGCCAGCAGTGACAGGATCAATGGCTACACCTTC. Amino acids: CASSDRINGYTF. The variable domain in full, completed from reference TRBV2 and TRBJ1-2, reads EPEVTQTPSHQVTQMGQEVILRCVPISNHLYFYWYRQILGQKVEFLVSFYNNEISEKSEIFDDQFSVERPDGSNFTLKIRSTKLEDSAMYFCASSDRINGYTFGSGTRLTVV.

The chain couples TRBV7-3 to TRBJ2-1; D tentatively reads TRBD1 or TRBD2 (5 bases each). The V and J ends lost 4 bases and 7 bases respectively, with 14 bases between them. This CDR3 contains 14 residues. Germline loops: CDR1 SGHTA, CDR2 FQGTGA. The CDR3 DNA reads TGTGCCAGCAGCTACCCCGGGGCGCGGAATGAGCAGTTCTTC. It translates to CASSYPGARNEQFF.

The chain links TRBV7-9 to TRBJ2-1, with D tentatively TRBD1 or TRBD2 (5 bases each). This CDR3 has 15 residues. V dropped 5 bases and J dropped 7 bases, with 18 bases sitting between them. Germline V CDR1 and CDR2: SEHNR, FQNEAQ (reference sequence). The CDR3 DNA sequence: TGTGCCAGCAGCCCCAAGGTCCGTGAGGGGAATGAGCAGTTCTTC. The encoded protein is CASSPKVREGNEQFF.

J is TRBJ2-7 and V is TRBV30; 8 nucleotides agree with TRBD1. Trimming took 1 base from V and 2 from J; bases not matched to a gene: 1. This CDR3 comprises 13 residues. Germline CDR1 reads GTSNPN; CDR2 reads SVGIG (reference sequence). The CDR3 here is CAWSGTGTYEQYF. DNA of the CDR3: TGTGCCTGGAGTGGGACAGGGACCTACGAGCAGTACTTC. The full variable domain, rest sourced from reference TRBV30 and TRBJ2-7, is SQTIHQWPATLVQPVGSPLSLECTVEGTSNPNLYWYRQAAGRGLQLLFYSVGIGQISSEVPQNLSASRPQDRQFILSSKKLLLSDSGFYLCAWSGTGTYEQYFGPGTRLTVT.

The V and J genes are TRBV9 and TRBJ2-1; 7 bases align to TRBD2. This CDR3 contains 16 residues. J was trimmed by 4 bases and V by 0 bases; bases with no gene match: 7. The germline V gene encodes CDR1 SGDLS and CDR2 YYNGEE. CDR3 sequence reads: CASSVGAASGYNEQFF. CDR3 nucleotide sequence: TGTGCCAGCAGCGTAGGGGCGGCTAGCGGATACAATGAGCAGTTCTTC.

In its sample, this clone was seen a few times. The rearrangement uses TRBV7-8 and TRBJ2-1; D gene uncertain. Per germline, CDR1 SGHVS and CDR2 FQNEAQ. The CDR3 loop spans 13 amino acids. The V end lost 1 base, the J end lost 7 bases, and 8 bases lay between the germline ends. CDR3 bases: TGTGCCAGCAGCTTAGGGCTTAGTAATGAGCAGTTCTTC. As protein: CASSLGLSNEQFF.

Written as DNA, the CDR3 is TGTGCCAGCAGCCCGGGACTAGCTAATGAGCAGTTCTTC. Its translation is CASSPGLANEQFF. The chain is built from TRBV5-4 and TRBJ2-1; 9 bases map to TRBD2. Germline CDR1 is SGHNT and CDR2 is YYREEE (reference sequence). V dropped 4 bases and J dropped 7; count of bases not matched to a gene: 3. This CDR3 region has 13 residues.